What follows describes a single T cell receptor beta chain. The data stem from a study of monozygotic twins with inflammatory bowel disease. During cDNA synthesis, UMIs that each contained a 6-nucleotide sample barcode were added by means of template switching. Nested amplification of TCRalpha and TCRbeta cDNA involved two PCRs of roughly 17 and 9 cycles. For each CDR3 protein, TCRdb gives one entry from its re-call of the 5' RACE reads, without DNA. This repertoire includes some 83,000 distinct CDR3 sequences. Each donor had more than 2 ml of blood drawn. The CDR3 consists of 15 residues. The germline CDR1 and CDR2 sequences are SGHRS and YFSETQ.

This receptor was taken from a human donor with ulcerative colitis or Crohn's disease, or a healthy co-twin of an affected twin (not recorded which). The chain combines TRBV5-1 with TRBJ2-1; TCRdb gives TRBD1 as the D gene, but with no DNA this cannot be confirmed. Sequenced material: blood. This chain's CDR3 is CASTTTGGSYNEQFF.